Listed here are 30 T cell receptor beta chains from one sample, sequenced in a study of T cell responses to AZD1222 COVID-19 vaccine. Clones were sequenced by immunoSEQ multiplex PCR, and TCRdb holds only the in-frame ones, with some missing. Of approximately 180,000 clones in the sample, roughly nine tenths were seen once. The material was peripheral blood, obtained on day 0 of AZD1222 vaccination. Receptors originate from an adult in good health.

The CDR3 is CASKRDRGANYGYTF. CDR3 DNA sequence: TGTGCCAGCAAAAGGGACAGGGGTGCTAACTATGGCTACACCTTC. V and J are TRBV6-5 and TRBJ1-2; 10 bases agree with TRBD1. The CDR3 is 15 residues long. The V gene end was trimmed by 7 bases and the J gene end by 0 bases; junction bases not matched to a gene: 5. The germline gives CDR1 MNHEY, CDR2 SVGAGI.

The J gene is TRBJ1-4, the V gene TRBV28; D perhaps matches TRBD1 (6 bases). This CDR3 is 14 amino acids long. V was clipped by 3 bases and J by 8 bases, with 13 bases between them. CDR1 and CDR2 (germline): MDHEN, SYDVKM. The CDR3 loop is CASSFTQGWEKLFF. CDR3 DNA sequence: TGTGCCAGCAGTTTTACCCAGGGGTGGGAAAAACTGTTTTTT.

The chain links TRBV5-1 to TRBJ1-3; D unclear. CDR3 size: 14 residues. Deletions cut 2 bases from V and 9 bases from J, with 15 bases between. CDR1 and CDR2 from the germline V gene are SGHRS and YFSETQ. Written as DNA, the CDR3 is TGCGCCAGCAGCTTCAGCGCTCCGGAGGGCACCATATATTTT. Amino acids: CASSFSAPEGTIYF. Together with reference TRBV5-1 and TRBJ1-3, the CDR3 gives the full variable domain: KAGVTQTPRYLIKTRGQQVTLSCSPISGHRSVSWYQQTPGQGLQFLFEYFSETQRNKGNFPGRFSGRQFSNSRSEMNVSTLELGDSALYLCASSFSAPEGTIYFGEGSWLTVV.

This clone was seen once. The genes are TRBV18 and TRBJ1-3; possibly TRBD1 for D (6 bases). In germline, CDR1 is KGHSH, CDR2 LQKENI. The CDR3 has 18 amino acids. V was cut by 1 base and J by 0 bases, with 16 bases left in between. The CDR3: CASSPLSLTGHSGNTIYF. The DNA of the CDR3 is TGTGCCAGCTCACCACTGAGCCTTACAGGGCACTCTGGAAACACCATATATTTT.

This rearrangement joins TRBV16 to TRBJ1-2, with no clear D. The germline V and J ends were trimmed by 0 bases and 4 bases, with 12 bases remaining between them. The CDR3 is 15 amino acids. Germline V gene sequence: CDR1 KGHSY, CDR2 FQNENV. CDR3 amino acids: CASSQSSNSPYGYTF. The DNA for the CDR3 is TGTGCCAGCAGCCAATCTAGCAACTCGCCCTATGGCTACACCTTC.

The chain carries TRBV7-8 and TRBJ1-5; possible D gene TRBD1, 5 bases. This CDR3 spans 14 amino acids. V was clipped by 1 base and J by 4 bases, with 8 bases between them. Germline V gene sequence: CDR1 SGHVS, CDR2 FQNEAQ. The CDR3 protein is CASSLETDNQPQHF. CDR3 DNA: TGTGCCAGCAGCTTAGAGACAGATAATCAGCCCCAGCATTTT.

The chain uses TRBV7-3 and TRBJ2-3, with 8 bases lining up with TRBD2. The germline V gene has CDR1 SGHTA and CDR2 FQGTGA. With V trimmed by 5 bases and J by 3 bases, 7 bases remained unmatched. This CDR3 has 15 residues. CDR3 sequence reads: CASSPSGFSTDTQYF. DNA of the CDR3: TGTGCCAGCAGCCCTAGCGGGTTCTCGACAGATACGCAGTATTTT.

J is TRBJ1-5 and V is TRBV19; D unclear. Germline V lookup: CDR1 LNHDA, CDR2 SQIVND (reference sequence). V dropped 2 bases and J dropped 5 bases, with 4 bases sitting between them. This CDR3 spans 12 amino acids. The CDR3 nucleotides read TGTGCCAGTAGTATAATGTATCAGCCCCAGCATTTT. The encoded protein is CASSIMYQPQHF.

The table lists this clone with a count of one. The chain recombines TRBV7-8 with TRBJ1-1, with a possible D match to TRBD1 (6 bases). V gave up 5 bases and J gave up 9 bases, with 19 bases separating them. Germline V lookup: CDR1 SGHVS, CDR2 FQNEAQ. This CDR3 is built from 14 residues. The CDR3 reads CASSVTDRTTQAFF. The CDR3 bases are TGTGCCAGCAGCGTTACGGACAGAACTACTCAAGCTTTCTTT.

This sequence joins TRBV7-9 and TRBJ1-6; 8 bases are shared with TRBD1. Germline values: CDR1 SEHNR, CDR2 FQNEAQ (reference sequence). The CDR3 loop spans 16 amino acids. With V trimmed by 1 base and J by 5 bases, 4 bases remained unmatched. The CDR3 loop reads CASSLDRTGNNSPLHF. The CDR3 DNA reads as TGTGCCAGCAGCTTAGACCGGACAGGGAATAATTCACCCCTCCACTTT.

This clone was observed a single time. V is TRBV10-1 and J is TRBJ2-2; D is unclear. CDR3 length: 15 amino acids. CDR1 is WNHNN and CDR2 is SYGVQD in the germline V gene (reference sequence). Trimming cost V 2 bases and J 4 bases, with 11 bases left between them. The CDR3 region is CASSEAETSTGELFF. The CDR3 nucleotides are TGCGCCAGCAGTGAGGCCGAAACTTCCACCGGGGAGCTGTTTTTT.

This clone was picked up one time. The genes are TRBV30 and TRBJ1-2; possible D gene TRBD1, 5 bases. The CDR3 is 13 residues long. The germline V gene encodes CDR1 GTSNPN and CDR2 SVGIG (reference sequence). Trimming shortened V by 2 bases and J by 2 bases, and 9 bases separated the two germline ends. CDR3 sequence: CAWSQTANYGYTF. CDR3 DNA sequence: TGTGCCTGGAGTCAGACAGCGAACTATGGCTACACCTTC.

The gene calls are TRBV5-1 and TRBJ2-1; D is possibly TRBD1 or TRBD2 (7 bases each). The ends were cut back, 1 base at V and 6 bases at J, with 17 bases in the middle. CDR1 is SGHRS and CDR2 is YFSETQ in the germline V gene. The CDR3 extends over 16 amino acids. CDR3 DNA sequence: TGCGCCAGCAGCTTGATGCGGCCAGGGGGGGTCAATGAGCAGTTCTTC. Translating gives CASSLMRPGGVNEQFF. The complete variable domain, with remaining parts taken from reference TRBV5-1 and TRBJ2-1, reads KAGVTQTPRYLIKTRGQQVTLSCSPISGHRSVSWYQQTPGQGLQFLFEYFSETQRNKGNFPGRFSGRQFSNSRSEMNVSTLELGDSALYLCASSLMRPGGVNEQFFGPGTRLTVL.

The V and J genes are TRBV18 and TRBJ2-1; D is possibly TRBD2 (6 bases). Trimming pared 2 bases from V and 1 base from J, leaving 9 bases between. CDR1 and CDR2 (germline): KGHSH, LQKENI. There are 15 residues in the CDR3. CDR3 residues: CASSPNRGSYNEQFF. In nucleotides, the CDR3 is TGTGCCAGCTCACCAAATCGGGGGTCCTACAATGAGCAGTTCTTC. The entire variable domain, with the rest obtained from reference TRBV18 and TRBJ2-1, is as follows: NAGVMQNPRHLVRRRGQEARLRCSPMKGHSHVYWYRQLPEEGLKFMVYLQKENIIDESGMPKERFSAEFPKEGPSILRIQQVVRGDSAAYFCASSPNRGSYNEQFFGPGTRLTVL.

This chain uses TRBV18 with TRBJ1-3, with a weak D call TRBD1 (5 bases). CDR1 and CDR2 (germline): KGHSH, LQKENI. This CDR3 is 16 amino acids long. V was clipped by 4 bases and J by 0 bases, with 13 bases between them. The CDR3 reads CASSLQEMSSGNTIYF. In DNA, the CDR3 is TGTGCCAGCTCACTACAGGAGATGAGCTCTGGAAACACCATATATTTT.

The rearrangement uses TRBV6-2 or TRBV6-3 and TRBJ2-2; 12 bases are a match to TRBD1. V lost 4 bases to trimming and J lost 7 bases; unmatched junction nucleotides: 13. CDR1 MNHEY and CDR2 SVGEGT come from the germline V gene. This CDR3 has 18 residues. CDR3 DNA sequence: TGTGCCAGCAGTTCCAATATCCGGGACAGGGGGCAAGTCGGGGAGCTGTTTTTT. Translating gives CASSSNIRDRGQVGELFF.

This chain connects TRBV9 to TRBJ2-1; perhaps D is TRBD1 or TRBD2 (5 bases each). The CDR3 covers 16 residues. The V gene lost 3 bases and the J gene lost 4 bases, with 17 bases spanning the gap. Germline-derived CDR1 and CDR2 are SGDLS and YYNGEE. The CDR3 here is CASSANVGTSYNEQFF. Written as DNA, the CDR3 is TGTGCCAGCAGCGCTAATGTGGGGACCTCTTACAATGAGCAGTTCTTC.

The chain carries TRBV29-1 and TRBJ1-2; D might be TRBD1 (5 bases). The length of the CDR3 is 13 residues. Germline V gene data show CDR1 as SQVTM and CDR2 as ANQGSEA. V was cut by 1 base and J by 9 bases, with 15 bases left in between. The CDR3 is CSVEGRDASRYTF. For the CDR3, the DNA is TGCAGCGTTGAAGGTCGGGACGCGTCTCGCTACACCTTC.

This chain joins TRBV3-1 (or the pseudogene TRBV3-2) and TRBJ1-1; D is unresolved. The CDR3 extends over 14 amino acids. Trimming left V 1 base short and J 3 bases short, with 9 bases between. Germline-derived CDR1 and CDR2 are LGHDT and YNNKEL (reference sequence). The CDR3 DNA reads as TGTGCCAGCAGCCAAGGACGGAGGGACACTGAAGCTTTCTTT. This translates into CASSQGRRDTEAFF.

This chain connects TRBV14 to TRBJ1-1; no firm D call. CDR1 is SGHDN, CDR2 FVKESK, per germline. V gave up 6 bases and J gave up 3 bases, with 14 bases separating them. CDR3 size: 14 residues. The DNA for the CDR3 is TGTGCCAGCAGACACTATACGTGGGACACTGAAGCTTTCTTT. Protein product: CASRHYTWDTEAFF.

V gene TRBV28 combines with J gene TRBJ1-2, with 10 nucleotides matching TRBD1. Germline assignment: CDR1 MDHEN and CDR2 SYDVKM. The length of the CDR3 is 16 residues. The trim removed 7 bases at V and 4 bases at J, leaving 12 bases unmatched. Here the CDR3 reads CASTSNRDRGTYGYTF. CDR3 DNA: TGTGCCAGCACCTCAAACCGGGACAGGGGAACCTATGGCTACACCTTC.

This clone appeared a single time. The rearrangement links TRBV28 to TRBJ1-1, with 7 bases matching TRBD1. CDR3 size: 15 residues. Germline values: CDR1 MDHEN, CDR2 SYDVKM. Germline trimming cut 4 bases from V and 2 bases from J; bases unmatched to any gene: 7. The CDR3 reads CASSSTGQSNTEAFF. For the CDR3, the DNA is TGTGCCAGCAGTTCCACGGGACAGTCTAACACTGAAGCTTTCTTT.

CDR3 region: CASSQREGPFEQYF. In DNA form, the CDR3 reads TGTGCCAGCAGCCAAAGGGAGGGCCCCTTCGAGCAGTACTTC. This chain uses TRBV7-2 with TRBJ2-7, with TRBD2 identical over 7 bases. CDR3 length: 14 residues. CDR1 and CDR2 from the germline V gene are SGHTA and FQGNSA. J gave up 6 bases and V 5 bases, and 10 bases lay outside the gene matches.

The rearrangement joins TRBV19 to TRBJ2-1; 13 nucleotides match TRBD2. The CDR3 has 15 amino acids. Unmatched junction bases numbered 8, after V lost 7 bases and J lost 8 bases. Looked up from germline, CDR1 is LNHDA and CDR2 is SQIVND (reference sequence). The CDR3 sequence is CASNPGTSGVYEQFF. CDR3 nucleotides: TGTGCCAGTAACCCCGGGACTAGCGGGGTCTATGAGCAGTTCTTC.

This clone has just a few counts. The chain is built from TRBV6-6 and TRBJ1-4; the D is unclear. Germline lookup yields CDR1 MNHNY and CDR2 SVGAGI (reference sequence). This CDR3 contains 18 residues. V was cut by 5 bases and J by 0 bases, with 19 bases left in between. The DNA of the CDR3 is TGTGCCAGCAGTCCCGGAGGCGCCGGACTAGCAACTAATGAAAAACTGTTTTTT. Its translation: CASSPGGAGLATNEKLFF.

The chain is built from TRBV23-1 and TRBJ1-2, with a possible D match to TRBD1 (5 bases). TRBV23-1 is given ORF status, its function remaining uncertain. CDR3 size: 17 residues. The V and J ends lost 0 bases and 1 base respectively, with 15 bases between them. The CDR3 sequence is CASSQSGTGEINYGYTF. The CDR3 DNA sequence: TGCGCCAGCAGTCAATCTGGTACAGGAGAAATTAACTATGGCTACACCTTC.

The rearrangement joins TRBV7-2 to TRBJ1-4; no reliable D call. The CDR3 contains 12 residues. Germline CDR1 is SGHTA and CDR2 is FQGNSA. V lost 3 bases and J 7 bases, leaving 6 bases between the germline ends. For the CDR3, the DNA is TGTGCCAGCAGCTTCAGCCTTGAAAAACTGTTTTTT. It translates to CASSFSLEKLFF.

CDR3 DNA: TGTGCCAGCAGTTACCCCACAGGGCTCGGGAGCGGGGCCAACGTCCTGACTTTC. It specifies CASSYPTGLGSGANVLTF. The chain joins TRBV6-2 or TRBV6-3 to TRBJ2-6; TRBD1 or TRBD2 may be the D gene (6 bases each). The CDR3 covers 18 residues. Germline CDR1 MNHEY, CDR2 SVGEGT. V lost 2 bases and J lost 4, with 18 bases in between.

The table lists this clone with a count of one. CDR3 loop: CASSQDWTGSYEQYF. In DNA form, the CDR3 reads TGCGCCAGCAGCCAAGACTGGACAGGGTCGTACGAGCAGTACTTC. The J gene is TRBJ2-7, the V gene TRBV4-3; 8 bases align to TRBD1. Looked up from germline, CDR1 is LGHNA and CDR2 is YSLEER. V gave up 0 bases and J gave up 4 bases; unmatched junction bases: 5. The CDR3 is 15 amino acids.

V gene TRBV18 combines with J gene TRBJ1-1, with D unresolved. Germline CDR1 and CDR2: KGHSH and LQKENI. The CDR3 extends over 15 amino acids. Deletions cut 3 bases from V and 0 bases from J, with 11 bases between. The CDR3 spells CASSPFGGVNTEAFF. CDR3 nucleotides: TGTGCCAGCTCACCGTTTGGTGGGGTGAACACTGAAGCTTTCTTT.